The present T cell receptor (beta chain) was sequenced within a study of T cells after yellow fever vaccination. CDR1 MNHNS and CDR2 SASEGT come from the germline V gene. This CDR3 is built from 15 residues. The V and J ends lost 5 bases and 0 bases, in that order; junction bases with no gene match: 5. Notes on the study in general: One caveat is that FACS-sorted repertoires could contain abundant clonotypes contaminating from the bulk population. CD4 and CD8 compartments shared a small share of clonotypes, likely from convergent recombination.

On this clonotype itself: The antigen remains unidentified.

TCRdb fed the 5' RACE reads into MiXCR, producing one record per CDR3 protein. The sample yields a few hundred thousand distinct CDR3 sequences, about 7.8% seen once. The chain recombines TRBV6-1 with TRBJ2-7; 9 bases match TRBD1. The material was PBMCs, obtained about 49 days after the first yellow fever vaccination. This receptor was taken from a man between 18 and 29 years old who received the YFV17D yellow fever vaccine. The CDR3 protein is CASSQGQGISYEQYF. The CDR3 nucleotides read TGTGCCAGCAGTCAGGGACAGGGCATCTCCTACGAGCAGTACTTC.